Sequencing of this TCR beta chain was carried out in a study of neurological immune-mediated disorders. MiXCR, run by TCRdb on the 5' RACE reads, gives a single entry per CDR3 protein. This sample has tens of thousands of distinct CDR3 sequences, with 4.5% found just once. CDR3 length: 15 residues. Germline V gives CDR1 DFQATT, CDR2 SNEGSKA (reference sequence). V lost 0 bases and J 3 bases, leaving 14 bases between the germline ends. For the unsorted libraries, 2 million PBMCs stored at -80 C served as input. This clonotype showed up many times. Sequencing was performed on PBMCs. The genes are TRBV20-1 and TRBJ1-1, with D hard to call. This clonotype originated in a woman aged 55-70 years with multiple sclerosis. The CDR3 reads CSARDARPGDTEAFF. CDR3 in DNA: TGCAGTGCTAGAGATGCAAGGCCTGGGGACACTGAAGCTTTCTTT.